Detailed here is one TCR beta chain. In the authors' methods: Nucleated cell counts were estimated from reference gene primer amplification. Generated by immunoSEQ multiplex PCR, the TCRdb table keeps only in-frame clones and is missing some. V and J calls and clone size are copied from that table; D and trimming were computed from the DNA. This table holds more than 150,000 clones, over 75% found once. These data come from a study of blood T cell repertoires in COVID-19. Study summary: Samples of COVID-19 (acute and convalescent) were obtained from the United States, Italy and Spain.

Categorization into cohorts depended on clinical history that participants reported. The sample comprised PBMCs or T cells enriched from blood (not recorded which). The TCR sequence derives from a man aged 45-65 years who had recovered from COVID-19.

CDR3 coding DNA: TGTGCCAGCAGCAAAGGGCAGGGCGGGCAGTTCTTC. It is translated as CASSKGQGGQFF. This chain joins TRBV21-1 and TRBJ2-1; the table's D call, TRBD1, was not checked against the DNA. TRBV21-1 counts as a pseudogene. This CDR3 has 12 amino acids.